A single sample gave rise to the 27 T cell receptor beta chains below, sequenced in a study of T cells in Graves' hyperthyroidism and ophthalmopathy. TCR beta CDR3 sequences were amplified from RNA transcripts. First-round RT-PCR targeting the TCR CDR3 was performed with the HTBI primer set. TCRdb processed the multiplex PCR reads anew with MiXCR; each CDR3 protein has one entry. The profile shows approximately 560,000 distinct CDR3 sequences, 15% to 19% of them singletons. Sequenced: blood. The receptor source for this set is a woman aged 25 to 45 with Graves' hyperthyroidism.

The chain carries TRBV2 and TRBJ2-7; perhaps TRBD2 as D (6 bases). Germline CDR1 is SNHLY and CDR2 is FYNNEI. This CDR3 contains 11 residues. V dropped 8 bases and J dropped 5 bases, with 10 bases sitting between them. The CDR3 DNA sequence: TGTGCCAGCCGGGGGTCCCACGAGCAGTACTTC. Its translation: CASRGSHEQYF.

This clonotype was picked up a small number of times. The V and J genes are TRBV10-3 and TRBJ2-3; 8 nucleotides match TRBD1. The CDR3 is 14 residues long. V dropped 7 bases and J dropped 2; count of bases not matched to a gene: 5. Germline CDR1 and CDR2: ENHRY and SYGVKD. CDR3 sequence reads: CAIMQGANTDTQYF. The CDR3 region has the DNA TGTGCCATCATGCAGGGGGCGAACACAGATACGCAGTATTTT.

This clonotype was observed at least ten times. The chain uses TRBV6-2 or TRBV6-3 and TRBJ2-7; no reliable D call. Trimming left V 2 bases short and J 5 bases short, with 7 bases between. Germline V lookup: CDR1 MNHEY, CDR2 SVGEGT. The CDR3 totals 12 residues. CDR3 coding DNA: TGTGCCAGCAGTTACAGTCATGACGAGCAGTACTTC. Translated, it gives CASSYSHDEQYF.

This clonotype came up a few times. The chain is built from TRBV5-1 and TRBJ1-3; D unresolved. This CDR3 has 14 residues. Germline CDR1 reads SGHRS; CDR2 reads YFSETQ. Trimming removed 0 bases from V and 3 bases from J, with 7 bases in between. The CDR3 DNA sequence: TGCGCCAGCAGCTTGGACATCGGTGGAAACACCATATATTTT. This encodes CASSLDIGGNTIYF.

CDR3: CASSQGLAGGPNTGELFF. The CDR3 DNA reads as TGTGCCAGCAGCCAGGGACTAGCGGGAGGGCCGAACACCGGGGAGCTGTTTTTT. The chain is built from TRBV3-1 and TRBJ2-2; 16 positions agree with TRBD2. CDR3 length: 18 amino acids. Germline V lookup: CDR1 LGHDT, CDR2 YNNKEL (reference sequence). Losses at the gene ends were 3 bases for V and 0 bases for J; bases not matched to a gene: 1.

This clonotype occurred a few times. The chain combines TRBV19 with TRBJ1-1; 9 bases align to TRBD1. This CDR3 contains 17 residues. Germline V gene sequence: CDR1 LNHDA, CDR2 SQIVND (reference sequence). The ends lost 4 bases at V and 0 bases at J; junction bases unmatched: 9. The CDR3 spells CASSTPGQGQMNTEAFF. CDR3 nucleotide sequence: TGTGCCAGTAGTACCCCGGGACAGGGCCAAATGAACACTGAAGCTTTCTTT.

The chain combines TRBV7-9 with TRBJ2-2, with D perhaps matching TRBD2 (6 bases). Germline V CDR1 and CDR2: SEHNR, FQNEAQ (reference sequence). Trimming took off 10 bases at V and 4 bases at J, with 28 bases between the two ends. CDR3 length: 18 residues. The CDR3 DNA sequence: TGTGCCATCGTGTACAATACCGGGAGACATCGCTTCACCGGGGAGCTGTTTTTT. Translating gives CAIVYNTGRHRFTGELFF. Full variable domain (rest looked up from reference TRBV7-9 and TRBJ2-2): DTGVSQNPRHKITKRGQNVTFRCDPISEHNRLYWYRQTLGQGPEFLTYFQNEAQLEKSRLLSDRFSAERPKGSFSTLEIQRTEQGDSAMYLCAIVYNTGRHRFTGELFFGEGSRLTVL.

The gene calls are TRBV7-2 and TRBJ1-5, with D tentatively TRBD1 (5 bases). Trimming took off 5 bases at V and 7 bases at J, with 18 bases between the two ends. Per the germline V gene, CDR1 is SGHTA and CDR2 is FQGNSA. The CDR3 loop spans 15 amino acids. This CDR3 reads CASSLGTSGGQPQHF. DNA of the CDR3: TGTGCCAGCAGCCTCGGGACTTCTGGGGGGCAGCCCCAGCATTTT.

Remarks on this clonotype: A much larger clone differs from this one at a single base, so this may be a read error. This rearrangement joins TRBV3-1 to TRBJ2-7, with 10 bases fitting TRBD2. J lost 8 bases, V lost 0 bases, and 7 bases had no gene match. The CDR3 length is 15 residues. The germline V gene encodes CDR1 LGHDT and CDR2 YNNKEL (reference sequence). CDR3 amino acids: CASSQDGLAGAKQYF. The CDR3 DNA sequence: TGTGCCAGCAGCCAAGATGGTCTAGCGGGAGCGAAGCAGTACTTC.

J is TRBJ2-6 and V is TRBV5-1; D remains ambiguous. Germline values: CDR1 SGHRS, CDR2 YFSETQ. V shed 2 bases and J shed 4 bases, with 4 bases lying between them. The CDR3 has 13 amino acids. This CDR3 reads CASSFQGANVLTF. Here the CDR3 DNA reads TGCGCCAGCAGCTTTCAGGGGGCCAACGTCCTGACTTTC. Full variable domain (missing parts from reference TRBV5-1 and TRBJ2-6): KAGVTQTPRYLIKTRGQQVTLSCSPISGHRSVSWYQQTPGQGLQFLFEYFSETQRNKGNFPGRFSGRQFSNSRSEMNVSTLELGDSALYLCASSFQGANVLTFGAGSRLTVL.

This clonotype was seen a few times. The chain links TRBV6-1 to TRBJ1-5, with a tentative D call TRBD1 (5 bases). Germline V lookup: CDR1 MNHNS, CDR2 SASEGT. The V end was cut by 5 bases, the J end by 0 bases, with 14 bases between. CDR3 length: 16 amino acids. The DNA of the CDR3 is TGTGCCAGCAGTCAGTCTGCGGGACCTAGCAATCAGCCCCAGCATTTT. Protein sequence: CASSQSAGPSNQPQHF.

The chain joins TRBV27 to TRBJ1-2, with no clear D. CDR1 MNHEY and CDR2 SMNVEV come from the germline V gene (reference sequence). This CDR3 comprises 14 residues. Deletions cut 2 bases from V and 4 bases from J, with 11 bases between. Written as DNA, the CDR3 is TGTGCCAGCAGTTTAAAGTCGGAGAGCTATGGCTACACCTTC. Its translation: CASSLKSESYGYTF.

V and J are TRBV9 and TRBJ2-7, with 7 bases identical to TRBD2. CDR1 and CDR2 from the germline V gene are SGDLS and YYNGEE. This CDR3 comprises 16 residues. Trimming at V came to 4 bases and at J to 0 bases, leaving 10 bases not matched to a gene. The CDR3: CASSPKPRGSSYEQYF. The CDR3 DNA sequence: TGTGCCAGCAGCCCTAAACCGCGGGGGAGCTCCTACGAGCAGTACTTC.

Worth noting for this clonotype: A much larger clonotype is one base distant, so this may be a read error. The chain links TRBV12-3 or TRBV12-4 to TRBJ1-5; perhaps TRBD1 as D (5 bases). CDR3 size: 13 residues. This CDR3 is CASSDSSNQRQHF. Written as DNA, the CDR3 is TGTGCCAGCAGCGACAGTAGCAATCAGCGCCAGCATTTT.

V and J are TRBV19 and TRBJ2-3; 7 bases map to TRBD2. Germline lookup yields CDR1 LNHDA and CDR2 SQIVND (reference sequence). V was pared by 1 base and J by 4 bases, with 11 bases of the junction left unmatched. This CDR3 is 17 amino acids long. CDR3 DNA: TGTGCCAGTAGTATAGCCGGCCGCGGGAGTAATGCAGATACGCAGTATTTT. Translated, it gives CASSIAGRGSNADTQYF.

V gene TRBV5-1 combines with J gene TRBJ1-1, with a tentative D call TRBD1 (5 bases). Germline values: CDR1 SGHRS, CDR2 YFSETQ. V lost 0 bases, J lost 9 bases, and 21 bases lay in between. This CDR3 spans 16 amino acids. The DNA for the CDR3 is TGCGCCAGCAGCTTGGAACCCCCCGGGACTCGAACGAAAGCTTTCTTT. Residues: CASSLEPPGTRTKAFF. The full variable domain, rest sourced from reference TRBV5-1 and TRBJ1-1, is KAGVTQTPRYLIKTRGQQVTLSCSPISGHRSVSWYQQTPGQGLQFLFEYFSETQRNKGNFPGRFSGRQFSNSRSEMNVSTLELGDSALYLCASSLEPPGTRTKAFFGQGTRLTVV.

This clonotype has ten or more counts. The J gene is TRBJ2-5, the V gene TRBV15; D ambiguous. Germline lookup yields CDR1 LNHNV and CDR2 YYDKDF (reference sequence). V was shortened by 6 bases and J by 3 bases, with 5 bases between the two germline ends. This CDR3 spans 11 amino acids. CDR3: CATSKEETQYF. The DNA of the CDR3 is TGTGCCACCAGTAAAGAAGAGACCCAGTACTTC. The variable domain in full, with the rest retrieved from reference TRBV15 and TRBJ2-5, is DAMVIQNPRYQVTQFGKPVTLSCSQTLNHNVMYWYQQKSSQAPKLLFHYYDKDFNNEADTPDNFQSRRPNTSFCFLDIRSPGLGDTAMYLCATSKEETQYFGPGTRLLVL.

The chain employs TRBV10-2 and TRBJ1-5; D is possibly TRBD1 (5 bases). Germline loops: CDR1 WSHSY, CDR2 SAAADI. V lost 0 bases, J lost 6 bases, and 18 bases lay in between. The CDR3 contains 17 residues. CDR3 bases: TGCGCCAGCAGTGAGTCTCCGCTCTCGGGGCTTAGTCAGCCCCAGCATTTT. Translation gives CASSESPLSGLSQPQHF.

This chain uses TRBV19 with TRBJ2-1; TRBD2 is a possible D gene (7 bases). The CDR3 totals 16 residues. V shed 7 bases and J shed 5 bases, with 21 bases lying between them. Looked up from germline, CDR1 is LNHDA and CDR2 is SQIVND (reference sequence). The CDR3 DNA is TGTGCCAGTACTGGGGGAGGGAGGACAGACAACAATGAGCAGTTCTTC. Amino acid sequence: CASTGGGRTDNNEQFF.

This clonotype has just a few counts. V is TRBV7-9 and J is TRBJ2-2; TRBD2 matches 14 bases. Unmatched junction bases numbered 18, after V lost 5 bases and J lost 1 base. The V gene's germline CDR1 is SEHNR and CDR2 FQNEAQ (reference sequence). The CDR3 extends over 22 amino acids. The CDR3 nucleotides are TGTGCCAGCAGCCCCTGGACAGTACGGGGACTAGCGGGAGCCGAGAACACCGGGGAGCTGTTTTTT. Its protein product is CASSPWTVRGLAGAENTGELFF.

This clonotype has ten or more counts. The chain has TRBV10-3 and TRBJ2-3; 9 bases align to TRBD1. The J segment lost 6 bases and the V segment lost 6 bases, leaving 7 bases of the junction unmatched. CDR1 is ENHRY and CDR2 is SYGVKD in the germline V gene. The CDR3 consists of 14 residues. The CDR3 is CAISEQGAGDTQYF. Here the CDR3 DNA reads TGTGCCATCAGCGAACAGGGGGCGGGGGATACGCAGTATTTT.

The chain combines TRBV12-3 or TRBV12-4 with TRBJ1-6, with D possibly TRBD1 on 6 matching bases. With 6 bases removed from V and 7 bases from J, the gap between germline ends came to 10 bases. This CDR3 region has 13 residues. The CDR3 nucleotides are TGTGCCAGCAGACGGCAGGGGAATTCACCCCTCCACTTT. Translating it yields CASRRQGNSPLHF.

This clonotype was seen ten or more times. The V call is TRBV6-6, the J call TRBJ2-7, with 8 bases fitting TRBD1. CDR3 length: 15 residues. Trimming at V came to 0 bases and at J to 6 bases, leaving 7 bases not matched to a gene. In germline, CDR1 is MNHNY, CDR2 SVGAGI (reference sequence). CDR3 coding DNA: TGTGCCAGCAGTTACTCGCGCCAGGGGGCGGCCGAGCAGTACTTC. As protein: CASSYSRQGAAEQYF.

There are many counts of this clonotype. This rearrangement joins TRBV3-1 to TRBJ2-7, with TRBD1 as a possible D gene (5 bases). The CDR3 runs to 14 residues. Looked up from germline, CDR1 is LGHDT and CDR2 is YNNKEL (reference sequence). Trimming left V 1 base short and J 6 bases short, with 13 bases between. DNA for the CDR3: TGTGCCAGCAGCCAAGCGGATTGGGGCGGCGAGCAGTACTTC. This gives the protein CASSQADWGGEQYF.

The sample holds many counts of this clonotype. The chain is built from TRBV12-3 or TRBV12-4 and TRBJ2-7; perhaps TRBD2 as D (6 bases). Trimming removed 6 bases from V and 0 bases from J, with 15 bases in between. This CDR3 contains 15 residues. This CDR3 is CASSPPGLGSYEQYF. CDR3 nucleotides: TGTGCCAGCAGCCCTCCGGGACTCGGCTCCTACGAGCAGTACTTC.

The V and J genes are TRBV28 and TRBJ1-1; possible D gene TRBD1, 5 bases. Per germline, CDR1 MDHEN and CDR2 SYDVKM. The CDR3 has 13 residues. Trimming removed 3 bases from V and 4 bases from J, with 9 bases in between. The DNA for the CDR3 is TGTGCCAGCAGTTTCCCCGGGGGCACTGAAGCTTTCTTT. It translates to CASSFPGGTEAFF.

In its sample, this clonotype was seen many times. This chain joins TRBV12-3 or TRBV12-4 and TRBJ2-1; D gene unclear. This CDR3 region has 15 residues. Between the trimmed V and J ends, which lost 6 bases and 6 bases, there was a span of 18 bases. As DNA, the CDR3 is TGTGCCAGCAGCTCGGTAAATCATAAATTCAATGAGCAGTTCTTC. Its translation: CASSSVNHKFNEQFF.